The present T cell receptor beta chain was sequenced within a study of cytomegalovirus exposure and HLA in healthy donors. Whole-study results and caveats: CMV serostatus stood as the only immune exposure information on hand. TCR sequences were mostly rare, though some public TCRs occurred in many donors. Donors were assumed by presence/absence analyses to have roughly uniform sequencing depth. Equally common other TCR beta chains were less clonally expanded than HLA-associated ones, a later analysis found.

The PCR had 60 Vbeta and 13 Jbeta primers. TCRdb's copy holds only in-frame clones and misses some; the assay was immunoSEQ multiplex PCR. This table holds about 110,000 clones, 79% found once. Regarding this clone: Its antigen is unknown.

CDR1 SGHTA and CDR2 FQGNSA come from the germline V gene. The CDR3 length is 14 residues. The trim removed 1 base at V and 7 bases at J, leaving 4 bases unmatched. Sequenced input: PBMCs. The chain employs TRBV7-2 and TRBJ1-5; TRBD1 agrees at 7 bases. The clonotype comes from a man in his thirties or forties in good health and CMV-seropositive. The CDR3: CASSLGPRGQPQHF. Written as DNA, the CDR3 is TGTGCCAGCAGCTTAGGGCCCAGGGGGCAGCCCCAGCATTTT.